This TCR beta chain was captured in a study of cytomegalovirus exposure and HLA in healthy donors. The ends were cut back, 6 bases at V and 5 bases at J, with 17 bases in the middle. This CDR3 contains 14 residues. Germline V lookup: CDR1 SGHDN, CDR2 FVKESK. Vbeta (60) and Jbeta (13) primers were used in the PCR. The method was immunoSEQ multiplex PCR; TCRdb's version includes in-frame clones alone and lacks a portion of them. This specimen shows 130,000 to 150,000 clones; the ten leading clones hold more than 0.8%. The source of this sequence is a male donor in good health and CMV-seronegative. The V call is TRBV14, the J call TRBJ2-7, with TRBD2 as a possible D gene (5 bases). The material sequenced was PBMCs. As DNA, the CDR3 is TGTGCCAGCAGTAAGACGGACTCCGACCACGAGCAGTACTTC. Translated, it gives CASSKTDSDHEQYF.